Included here is one T cell receptor (beta chain) sequence, with context. Here immunoSEQ multiplex PCR was the method, and the copy in TCRdb shows in-frame clones only, minus some. This sample has around 240,000 clones, with roughly nine tenths found just once. The data are from a study of blood T cell repertoires in COVID-19. CDR3 size: 15 residues. The chain joins TRBV21-1 to TRBJ2-1; the table's D gene call, TRBD1, was not cross checked with the DNA. TRBV21-1 is a documented pseudogene. What was sequenced was PBMCs or T cells enriched from blood (not recorded which). This TCR was sampled from a human donor in a cohort exposed to, infected with or recovered from COVID-19 (not recorded which). The donor label of this sample is uncertain. CDR3 sequence reads: CASSSRTGEWNEQFF. In DNA form, the CDR3 reads TGTGCCAGCAGCTCCCGGACAGGGGAATGGAATGAGCAGTTCTTC.